Presented here are 11 T cell receptor beta chains from one specimen sequenced in a study of blood T cells in healthy people across ages. Sample-barcoded 5' priming and a J-beta primer mix drove a second PCR of about 6 to 12 cycles. Each CDR3 protein gets one entry after TCRdb re-called the 5' RACE reads with MiXCR. This repertoire shows nearly 1 million distinct CDR3 sequences, roughly 47% found once; its top ten account for 20% to 25%. Material: blood. Every receptor here comes from a woman aged 60-75 years in good health.

The chain couples TRBV6-5 to TRBJ2-3, with D perhaps assigned TRBD1 or TRBD2 (6 bases each). The CDR3 runs 18 residues. Trimming took 1 base from V and 6 from J, leaving 23 bases between them. Germline CDR1 is MNHEY and CDR2 is SVGAGI. The CDR3 DNA is TGTGCCAGCAGTTACTTTCGGGGGCCGGGGGATCCAGGGGATACGCAGTATTTT. It codes for CASSYFRGPGDPGDTQYF.

The chain links TRBV2 to TRBJ2-1; maybe TRBD1 (6 bases). Deletions cut 3 bases from V and 7 bases from J, with 16 bases between. The germline V gene has CDR1 SNHLY and CDR2 FYNNEI. CDR3 size: 15 residues. CDR3 protein: CASSEWGRGANEQFF. CDR3 nucleotides: TGTGCCAGCAGTGAGTGGGGCAGGGGAGCTAATGAGCAGTTCTTC.

The chain carries TRBV24-1 and TRBJ2-3; 8 bases map to TRBD1. V shed 1 base, J shed 2 bases, and the junction held 4 bases outside the gene matches. There are 16 residues in the CDR3. Germline assignment: CDR1 KGHDR and CDR2 SFDVKD. In DNA, the CDR3 is TGTGCCACCAGTGATTTCTTGGGACAGGCCACAGATACGCAGTATTTT. It specifies CATSDFLGQATDTQYF.

This chain joins TRBV6-5 and TRBJ1-2; TRBD1 aligns across 7 bases. The CDR3 runs to 15 residues. V gave up 6 bases and J gave up 4 bases; unmatched junction bases: 11. Germline CDR1 and CDR2: MNHEY and SVGAGI. The CDR3, as DNA: TGTGCCAGCAGCCTCTCAGGGGGATTGGGCTATGGCTACACCTTC. Translated, it gives CASSLSGGLGYGYTF.

This clonotype was counted a few times. The chain recombines TRBV7-2 with TRBJ2-5, with D unresolved. The CDR3 is made up of 12 amino acids. Trimming cost V 8 bases and J 4 bases, with 11 bases left between them. Germline CDR1 reads SGHTA; CDR2 reads FQGNSA. CDR3 amino acids: CASGVLAETQYF. The CDR3 coding sequence is TGTGCCAGCGGGGTGCTCGCAGAGACCCAGTACTTC.

V is TRBV27 and J is TRBJ1-2; 7 bases line up with TRBD1. Unmatched junction bases numbered 16, after V lost 6 bases and J lost 6 bases. The CDR3 length is 16 residues. Germline V CDR1 and CDR2: MNHEY, SMNVEV (reference sequence). CDR3 in amino acids: CASSHIQGISPHGYTF. In nucleotides, the CDR3 is TGTGCCAGCAGCCATATACAGGGGATTAGTCCACATGGCTACACCTTC.

This chain links TRBV2 with TRBJ2-1, with 15 bases identical to TRBD2. CDR3 size: 15 residues. Germline lookup yields CDR1 SNHLY and CDR2 FYNNEI. The V and J ends lost 6 bases and 9 bases, in that order; junction bases with no gene match: 6. The CDR3 DNA reads TGTGCCAGCAGGGGACTAGCGGGGGGACCCAGTGAGCAGTTCTTC. It yields the protein CASRGLAGGPSEQFF.

For this clonotype: This may come from a read error, since a much larger clone is one base off. The chain carries TRBV6-1 and TRBJ2-3, with a weak D call TRBD2 (6 bases). This CDR3 spans 13 amino acids. V was pared by 8 bases and J by 8 bases, with 17 bases between. Per the germline V gene, CDR1 is MNHNS and CDR2 is SASEGT. CDR3 residues: CASGSSRGSTQYF. The CDR3 DNA sequence: TGTGCCAGCGGTAGCAGTCGGGGGAGTACGCAGTATTTT.

This chain connects TRBV5-1 to TRBJ2-1; 11 bases line up with TRBD2. V lost 0 bases, J lost 2 bases, and 4 bases stayed unmatched. This CDR3 contains 17 residues. Germline V gene data show CDR1 as SGHRS and CDR2 as YFSETQ. CDR3 bases: TGCGCCAGCAGCTTGGGACTAGCGGGATCGGCCTACAATGAGCAGTTCTTC. Its protein product is CASSLGLAGSAYNEQFF.

This chain connects TRBV20-1 to TRBJ2-1, with 16 bases lining up with TRBD2. The length of the CDR3 is 17 residues. J was trimmed by 8 bases and V by 6 bases; bases with no gene match: 13. Germline values: CDR1 DFQATT, CDR2 SNEGSKA (reference sequence). The CDR3 region is CSAAVPGLAGGPHEQFF. DNA of the CDR3: TGCAGTGCCGCCGTCCCGGGACTAGCGGGAGGGCCCCATGAGCAGTTCTTC.

V is TRBV27 and J is TRBJ1-6; no firm D call. The CDR3 has 14 amino acids. V was clipped by 5 bases and J by 18 bases, with 23 bases between them. CDR1 is MNHEY, CDR2 SMNVEV, per germline (reference sequence). For the CDR3, the DNA is TGTGCCAGCAGTAGGGCCGGACTCAATTCACCTCCCCACTTT. It yields the protein CASSRAGLNSPPHF.